This paragraph reports one T cell receptor (beta chain). The donor group consisted entirely of healthy Caucasians. MiXCR, applied by TCRdb to the 5' RACE reads, yields one record per CDR3 protein. The repertoire holds 350,000 to 600,000 distinct CDR3 sequences, with approximately 15% as singletons. The data belong to a study of identical twins. The data were also submitted as part of a second study, on yellow fever vaccine responses in identical twins.

The receptor was isolated from a woman under 30 in good health. Material: CD4+ T cells sorted from blood.

CDR3 protein: CASRRLETNNEQFF. In DNA, the CDR3 is TGTGCCAGCAGGCGACTGGAGACCAACAATGAGCAGTTCTTC. The rearrangement uses TRBV6-1 and TRBJ2-1; D not certain. Germline V gene sequence: CDR1 MNHNS, CDR2 SASEGT. V lost 6 bases, J lost 5 bases, and 14 bases lay in between. The CDR3 totals 14 residues.